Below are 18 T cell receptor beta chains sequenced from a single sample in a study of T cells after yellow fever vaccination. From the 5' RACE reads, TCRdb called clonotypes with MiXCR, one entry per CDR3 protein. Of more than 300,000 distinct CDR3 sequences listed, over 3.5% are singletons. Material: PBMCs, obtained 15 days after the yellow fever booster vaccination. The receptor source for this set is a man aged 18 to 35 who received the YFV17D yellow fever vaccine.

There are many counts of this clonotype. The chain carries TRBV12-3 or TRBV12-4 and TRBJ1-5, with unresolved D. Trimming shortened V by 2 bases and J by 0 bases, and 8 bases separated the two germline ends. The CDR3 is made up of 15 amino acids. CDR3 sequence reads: CASSLRQVSNQPQHF. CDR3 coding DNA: TGTGCCAGCAGTTTAAGGCAGGTTAGCAATCAGCCCCAGCATTTT.

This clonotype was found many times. CDR3 sequence: CASSLRSGGGQETQYF. Written as DNA, the CDR3 is TGTGCCAGCAGTTTACGTAGCGGGGGGGGTCAAGAGACCCAGTACTTC. V usage is TRBV27 and J usage is TRBJ2-5; TRBD2 agrees at 11 bases. CDR3 length: 16 residues. CDR1 and CDR2 from the germline V gene are MNHEY and SMNVEV (reference sequence). Germline trimming cut 2 bases from V and 2 bases from J; bases unmatched to any gene: 4.

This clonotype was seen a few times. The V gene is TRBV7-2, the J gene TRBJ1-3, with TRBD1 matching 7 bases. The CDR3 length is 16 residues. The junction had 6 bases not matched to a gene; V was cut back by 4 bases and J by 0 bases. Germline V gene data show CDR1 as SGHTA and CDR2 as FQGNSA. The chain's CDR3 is CASSSRQGASGNTIYF. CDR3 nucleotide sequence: TGTGCCAGCAGCTCAAGACAGGGAGCCTCTGGAAACACCATATATTTT.

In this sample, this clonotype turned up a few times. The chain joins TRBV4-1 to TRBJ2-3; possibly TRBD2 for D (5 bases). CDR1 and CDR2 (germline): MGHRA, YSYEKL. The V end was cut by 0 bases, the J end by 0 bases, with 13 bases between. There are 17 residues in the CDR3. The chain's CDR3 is CASSQDTDGISTDTQYF. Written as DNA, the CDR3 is TGCGCCAGCAGCCAAGATACGGACGGGATTAGCACAGATACGCAGTATTTT.

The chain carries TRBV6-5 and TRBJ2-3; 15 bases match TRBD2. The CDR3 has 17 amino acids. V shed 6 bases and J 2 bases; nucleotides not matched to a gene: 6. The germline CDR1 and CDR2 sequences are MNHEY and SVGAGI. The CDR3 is CASRSGTSGGSTDTQYF. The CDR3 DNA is TGTGCCAGCAGATCCGGGACTAGCGGGGGGTCCACAGATACGCAGTATTTT.

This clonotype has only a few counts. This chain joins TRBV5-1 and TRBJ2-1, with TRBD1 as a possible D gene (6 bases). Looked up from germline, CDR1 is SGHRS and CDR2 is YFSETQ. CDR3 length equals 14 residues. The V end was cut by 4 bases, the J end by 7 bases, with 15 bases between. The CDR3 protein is CASSPGAGVNEQFF. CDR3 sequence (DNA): TGCGCCAGCAGCCCAGGGGCAGGGGTTAATGAGCAGTTCTTC.

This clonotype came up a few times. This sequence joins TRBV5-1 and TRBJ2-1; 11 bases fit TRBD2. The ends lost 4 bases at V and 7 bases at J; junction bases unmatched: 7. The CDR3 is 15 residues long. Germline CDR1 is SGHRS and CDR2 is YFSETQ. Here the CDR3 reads CASSITSGGPNEQFF. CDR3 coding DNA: TGCGCCAGCAGCATTACTAGCGGGGGCCCGAATGAGCAGTTCTTC.

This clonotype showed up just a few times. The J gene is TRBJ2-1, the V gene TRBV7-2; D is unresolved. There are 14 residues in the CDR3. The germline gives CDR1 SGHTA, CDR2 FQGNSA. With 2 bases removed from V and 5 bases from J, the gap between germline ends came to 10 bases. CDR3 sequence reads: CASSLLHVNNEQFF. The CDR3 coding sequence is TGTGCCAGCAGCTTACTACACGTAAACAATGAGCAGTTCTTC.

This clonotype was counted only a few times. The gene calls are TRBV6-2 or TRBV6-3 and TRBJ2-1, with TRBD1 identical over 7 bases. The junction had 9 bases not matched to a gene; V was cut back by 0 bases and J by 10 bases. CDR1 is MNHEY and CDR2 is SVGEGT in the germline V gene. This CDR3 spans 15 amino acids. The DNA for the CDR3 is TGTGCCAGCAGTTACTCTCGTAAGGGGGCTGGGGAGCAGTTCTTC. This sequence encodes CASSYSRKGAGEQFF.

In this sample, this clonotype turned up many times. The CDR3: CASSLAGSSGSEQYV. In DNA, the CDR3 is TGTGCTAGCAGCTTAGCGGGTAGTTCAGGGAGCGAGCAGTACGTC. V and J are TRBV7-7 and TRBJ2-7; 7 bases line up with TRBD2. This CDR3 has 15 amino acids. The V gene's germline CDR1 is SSHAT and CDR2 FNYEAQ (reference sequence).

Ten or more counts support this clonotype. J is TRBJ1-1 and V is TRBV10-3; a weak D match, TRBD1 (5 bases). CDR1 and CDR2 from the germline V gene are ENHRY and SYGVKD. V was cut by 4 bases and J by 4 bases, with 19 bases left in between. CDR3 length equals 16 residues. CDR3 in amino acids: CAISGKRGPGGTEAFF. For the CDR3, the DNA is TGTGCCATCAGTGGGAAGCGTGGTCCCGGGGGCACTGAAGCTTTCTTT.

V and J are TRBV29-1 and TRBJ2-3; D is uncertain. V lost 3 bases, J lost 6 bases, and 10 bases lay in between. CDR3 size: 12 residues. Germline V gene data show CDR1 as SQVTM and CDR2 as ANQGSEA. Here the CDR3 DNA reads TGCAGCGTTGAGGTCTTTTCCGATACGCAGTATTTT. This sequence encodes CSVEVFSDTQYF.

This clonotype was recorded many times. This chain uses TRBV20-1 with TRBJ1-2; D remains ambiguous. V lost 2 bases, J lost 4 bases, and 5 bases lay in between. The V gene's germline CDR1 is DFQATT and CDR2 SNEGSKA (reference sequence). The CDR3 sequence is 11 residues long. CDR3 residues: CSARRIYGYTF. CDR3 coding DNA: TGCAGTGCTAGACGCATCTATGGCTACACCTTC.

In DNA form, the CDR3 reads TGCAGTGCTAGAGGGGACAGGGGGAAGAACACTGAAGCTTTCTTT. Translation gives CSARGDRGKNTEAFF. V gene TRBV20-1 combines with J gene TRBJ1-1; 11 bases align to TRBD1. The CDR3 is 15 amino acids. Losses at the gene ends were 1 base for V and 1 base for J; bases not matched to a gene: 2. The germline gives CDR1 DFQATT, CDR2 SNEGSKA (reference sequence).

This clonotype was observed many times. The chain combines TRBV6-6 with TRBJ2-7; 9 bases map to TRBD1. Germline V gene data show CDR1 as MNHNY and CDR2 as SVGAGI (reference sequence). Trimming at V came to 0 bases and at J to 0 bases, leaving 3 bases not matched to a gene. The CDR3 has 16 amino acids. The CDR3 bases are TGTGCCAGCAGTTACTCCCGGGACAGGGTCTCCTACGAGCAGTACTTC. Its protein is CASSYSRDRVSYEQYF.

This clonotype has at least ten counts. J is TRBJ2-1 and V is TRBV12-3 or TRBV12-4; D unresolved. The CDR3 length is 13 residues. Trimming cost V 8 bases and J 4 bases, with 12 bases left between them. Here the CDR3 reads CASRPPGYNEQFF. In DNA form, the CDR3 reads TGTGCCAGCCGACCCCCCGGGTACAATGAGCAGTTCTTC.

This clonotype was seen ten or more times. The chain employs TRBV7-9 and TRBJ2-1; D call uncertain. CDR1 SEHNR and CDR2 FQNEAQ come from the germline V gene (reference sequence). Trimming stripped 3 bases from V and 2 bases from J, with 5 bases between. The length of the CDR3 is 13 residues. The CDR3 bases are TGTGCCAGCAGCTTCGGACCCTACAATGAGCAGTTCTTC. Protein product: CASSFGPYNEQFF.

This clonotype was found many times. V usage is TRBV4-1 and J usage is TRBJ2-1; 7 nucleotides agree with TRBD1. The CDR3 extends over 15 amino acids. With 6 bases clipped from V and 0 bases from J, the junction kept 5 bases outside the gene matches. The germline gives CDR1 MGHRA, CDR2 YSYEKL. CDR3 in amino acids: CASSGQVSSYNEQFF. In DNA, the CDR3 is TGCGCCAGCAGTGGACAGGTGAGCTCCTACAATGAGCAGTTCTTC.